This T cell receptor beta chain appears in the sequencing data of a study of identical twins. Overall study results and limits: In monozygotic twins, models underestimated the sharing of out-of-frame TCR alpha.

One entry per CDR3 protein results from TCRdb running MiXCR on the 5' RACE reads. The sample gives 150,000 or so distinct CDR3 sequences, roughly 3.5% of which show up once; 8.1% is in the top ten. This clonotype was seen at least ten times. Its antigen is as yet unknown. Germline CDR1 is SGHAT and CDR2 is FQDESV (reference sequence). The CDR3 totals 18 residues. V shed 3 bases and J shed 3 bases, with 21 bases lying between them. The specimen sequenced was memory T cells sorted from blood. The chain couples TRBV11-1 to TRBJ2-1; either TRBD1 or TRBD2 may fit D (6 bases each). This TCR derives from a young man in good health. The CDR3 bases are TGTGCCAGCAGCTTTTCCTTCGGAGGGGGTAGGGTCTACAATGAGCAGTTCTTC. Its protein is CASSFSFGGGRVYNEQFF.